One sample yielded the 4 T cell receptor beta chains listed below, sequenced in a study of T cell clonotyping in hematopoietic cell transplantation. This sample's time point: recipient sample about 28 days before transplant, after cytoreduction. Clones were sequenced by immunoSEQ multiplex PCR, and TCRdb holds only the in-frame ones, with some missing. The profile covers about 50,000 clones, with approximately 84% appearing a single time and about 6.1% taken by the ten largest. The source was peripheral blood mononuclear cells, collected before stem cell transplant. The source of these receptors is a man in his 60s with biphenotypic leukemia. Some clones in this sample may be carry-over from other donors' samples.

This clone was counted between two and nine times. The CDR3 sequence: CASSRLVWGQFMDYGYTF. CDR3 DNA sequence: TGTGCCAGCAGCCGTCTTGTGTGGGGCCAATTTATGGACTATGGCTACACCTTC. The chain employs TRBV5-4 and TRBJ1-2, with D tentatively TRBD1 (5 bases). Germline assignment: CDR1 SGHNT and CDR2 YYREEE (reference sequence). This CDR3 spans 18 amino acids. Trimming took off 4 bases at V and 3 bases at J, with 25 bases between the two ends. Complete variable domain (other parts from reference TRBV5-4 and TRBJ1-2): ETGVTQSPTHLIKTRGQQVTLRCSSQSGHNTVSWYQQALGQGPQFIFQYYREEENGRGNFPPRFSGLQFPNYSSELNVNALELDDSALYLCASSRLVWGQFMDYGYTFGSGTRLTVV.

The chain joins TRBV19 to TRBJ2-7, with D uncertain. The germline V and J ends were trimmed by 6 bases and 6 bases, with 12 bases remaining between them. The CDR3 totals 12 residues. Germline assignment: CDR1 LNHDA and CDR2 SQIVND (reference sequence). The CDR3 coding sequence is TGTGCCAGTAGGACTGGGCAAGGCGAGCAGTACTTC. This encodes CASRTGQGEQYF.

CDR3 sequence reads: CASSNRLAGADTQYF. Written as DNA, the CDR3 is TGTGCCAGCAGTAACAGGCTAGCGGGAGCAGATACGCAGTATTTT. The chain employs TRBV6-6 and TRBJ2-3; the match to TRBD2 covers 10 bases. The CDR3 is made up of 15 amino acids. Germline trimming cut 5 bases from V and 4 bases from J; bases unmatched to any gene: 6. CDR1 is MNHNY and CDR2 is SVGAGI in the germline V gene (reference sequence).

This chain links TRBV19 with TRBJ1-2; 8 nucleotides line up with TRBD1. Germline lookup yields CDR1 LNHDA and CDR2 SQIVND (reference sequence). The length of the CDR3 is 13 residues. With 6 bases clipped from V and 6 bases from J, the junction kept 6 bases outside the gene matches. The CDR3 reads CASSLGQGDGYTF. DNA of the CDR3: TGTGCCAGTAGCCTCGGACAGGGAGATGGCTACACCTTC.